Below are 16 T cell receptor beta chains sequenced from a single sample in a study of CD8+CD57+ T cells in acquired aplastic anemia. For sequencing, patients were chosen who had shown expansion of CD8+CD57+ cells by flow cytometry. Genomic DNA was employed as the template in profiling TCR beta VDJ and CDR3. TCRdb passed the reads through MiXCR, listing each CDR3 protein once. The sample includes roughly 160,000 distinct CDR3 sequences, roughly 48% of them seen just once. The source material was sorted CD4+, CD8+, or CD8+CD57+ T cells (not recorded which) from PBMCs. These receptors all stem from a human donor with aplastic anemia.

The sample holds many counts of this clonotype. The chain recombines TRBV19 with TRBJ1-3; D may be TRBD1 (6 bases). Between the trimmed V and J ends, which lost 10 bases and 0 bases, there was a span of 16 bases. The V gene's germline CDR1 is LNHDA and CDR2 SQIVND (reference sequence). CDR3 length: 15 amino acids. CDR3 nucleotide sequence: TGTGCCACGAGACGCGGGGGGCTCTCTGGAAACACCATATATTTT. Protein product: CATRRGGLSGNTIYF.

The sample holds many counts of this clonotype. This chain uses TRBV5-6 with TRBJ1-5; D call uncertain. There are 12 residues in the CDR3. V dropped 0 bases and J dropped 14 bases, with 12 bases sitting between them. Germline V gene data show CDR1 as SGHDT and CDR2 as YYEEEE. The CDR3 coding sequence is TGTGCCAGCAGCTTGGAAGGCGGCCAAAAGCATTTT. As protein: CASSLEGGQKHF.

This clonotype showed up many times. This chain connects TRBV6-4 to TRBJ2-2; 7 bases are a match to TRBD1. CDR1 and CDR2 (germline): MRHNA, SNTAGT. V was clipped by 2 bases and J by 6 bases; unmatched bases: 3. CDR3 length: 14 amino acids. CDR3 sequence reads: CASSDRDSAGELFF. The DNA of the CDR3 is TGTGCCAGCAGTGACCGGGACAGCGCCGGGGAGCTGTTTTTT.

This clonotype was counted at least ten times. This sequence joins TRBV2 and TRBJ2-7; TRBD1 matches at 8 bases. CDR3 length: 14 amino acids. J was trimmed by 3 bases and V by 5 bases; bases with no gene match: 6. Germline V lookup: CDR1 SNHLY, CDR2 FYNNEI. CDR3 bases: TGTGCCAGCAGTATAGGACAGGGCCTCTACGAGCAGTACTTC. It yields the protein CASSIGQGLYEQYF.

The chain has TRBV20-1 and TRBJ1-1; D is perhaps TRBD1 (6 bases). Germline CDR1 is DFQATT and CDR2 is SNEGSKA (reference sequence). The ends were cut back, 6 bases at V and 0 bases at J, with 20 bases in the middle. The CDR3 covers 16 residues. CDR3 protein: CSASRITGRMNTEAFF. CDR3 sequence (DNA): TGCAGTGCCAGCAGGATAACAGGGCGCATGAACACTGAAGCTTTCTTT.

With respect to this clonotype: The junction departs from the called germline gene at one end, perhaps through a read error. This chain joins TRBV5-1 and TRBJ2-3; D gene ambiguous. The CDR3 extends over 10 amino acids. Germline V gene data show CDR1 as SGHRS and CDR2 as YFSETQ. CDR3 coding DNA: TGTTTGAACGGGACAGATACGCAGTATTTT. This codes for CLNGTDTQYF.

The rearrangement uses TRBV7-2 and TRBJ1-1; 11 nucleotides line up with TRBD1. J was trimmed by 4 bases and V by 1 base; bases with no gene match: 11. CDR1 is SGHTA, CDR2 FQGNSA, per germline. The CDR3 extends over 18 amino acids. The CDR3 region has the DNA TGTGCCAGCAGCTTAGTTGGGTGGACAGGGGGCGGTAGCACTGAAGCTTTCTTT. Its translation is CASSLVGWTGGGSTEAFF.

The sample holds a few counts of this clonotype. This chain connects TRBV24-1 to TRBJ2-7; D possibly corresponds to TRBD1 (6 bases). Germline V gives CDR1 KGHDR, CDR2 SFDVKD. This CDR3 is built from 13 residues. V was pared by 4 bases and J by 6 bases, with 12 bases between. The CDR3 coding sequence is TGTGCCACCAGTGACTTAACAGGGAGCGAGCAGTACTTC. This encodes CATSDLTGSEQYF.

The chain has TRBV27 and TRBJ2-7; 9 positions match TRBD1. Germline assignment: CDR1 MNHEY and CDR2 SMNVEV (reference sequence). Trimming cost V 2 bases and J 1 base; bases outside gene matches: 12. This CDR3 has 18 amino acids. The CDR3 here is CASSLGGQGNSLSYEQYF. The DNA of the CDR3 is TGTGCCAGCAGTTTAGGGGGACAGGGAAATTCCCTTTCCTACGAGCAGTACTTC.

This clonotype is a singleton in its sample. The chain employs TRBV24-1 and TRBJ2-3; TRBD1 aligns across 10 bases. Germline CDR1 and CDR2: KGHDR and SFDVKD. The CDR3 has 17 residues. V trimming: 1 base; J trimming: 5 bases; junction bases outside the gene matches: 8. The CDR3 nucleotides read TGTGCCACCAGTGATTTCAGGGACAGGGGATTGGGAGATACGCAGTATTTT. This codes for CATSDFRDRGLGDTQYF.

This clonotype was observed many times. The chain joins TRBV7-2 to TRBJ1-5; D call uncertain. Germline values: CDR1 SGHTA, CDR2 FQGNSA. V was clipped by 5 bases and J by 7 bases, with 21 bases between them. CDR3 length: 16 residues. This CDR3 is CASSHDRAGEGQPQHF. The CDR3 region has the DNA TGTGCCAGCAGCCACGACCGGGCGGGAGAGGGACAGCCCCAGCATTTT.

This chain joins TRBV5-1 and TRBJ2-7; possibly TRBD2 for D (7 bases). Trimming shortened V by 3 bases and J by 5 bases, and 18 bases separated the two germline ends. Germline V gene sequence: CDR1 SGHRS, CDR2 YFSETQ. The CDR3 is made up of 15 amino acids. CDR3 protein: CASSSVRGRGNEQYF. Here the CDR3 DNA reads TGCGCCAGCAGCTCGGTGCGGGGGCGCGGCAACGAGCAGTACTTC.

This chain joins TRBV19 and TRBJ1-2; 12 bases are shared with TRBD1. V shed 3 bases and J 6 bases; nucleotides not matched to a gene: 5. Germline CDR1 LNHDA, CDR2 SQIVND (reference sequence). The CDR3 length is 15 residues. CDR3 DNA: TGTGCCAGTAGTATCCCGGGACAGGGGGCGAATGGCTACACCTTC. Translated: CASSIPGQGANGYTF.

Ten or more counts support this clonotype. The chain combines TRBV7-9 with TRBJ2-3; D is undetermined. The germline V gene has CDR1 SEHNR and CDR2 FQNEAQ (reference sequence). The CDR3 loop spans 11 amino acids. Trimming took off 5 bases at V and 2 bases at J, with 2 bases between the two ends. The CDR3: CASSDTDTQYF. The CDR3, as DNA: TGTGCCAGCAGCGACACAGATACGCAGTATTTT.

This clonotype was observed once. The genes are TRBV7-3 and TRBJ1-1, with D perhaps matching TRBD1 (5 bases). CDR1 and CDR2 from the germline V gene are SGHTA and FQGTGA. The CDR3 extends over 13 amino acids. Between the trimmed V and J ends, which lost 2 bases and 3 bases, there was a span of 7 bases. The CDR3 loop reads CASSLVRDTEAFF. For the CDR3, the DNA is TGTGCCAGCAGCTTAGTCAGGGACACTGAAGCTTTCTTT.

The chain carries TRBV18 and TRBJ2-5; TRBD1 agrees at 8 bases. The germline CDR1 and CDR2 sequences are KGHSH and LQKENI. The CDR3 is 15 amino acids. The V and J ends lost 3 bases and 3 bases, in that order; junction bases with no gene match: 6. The CDR3 here is CASSPGQVSEETQYF. For the CDR3, the DNA is TGTGCCAGCTCACCGGGACAGGTCTCCGAAGAGACCCAGTACTTC.